These T cell receptor beta chains were read from a single sample in a study of blood T cell repertoires in COVID-19. Profiled with immunoSEQ multiplex PCR; TCRdb holds only in-frame clones, not every one. This sample carries some 80,000 clones, 87% of them seen once, and the ten largest clones take 2.5% to 3.5%. The sequencing sample was made of peripheral blood. The receptors stem from a woman aged 45-60 years with active or convalescent COVID-19. The CDR3 runs from the conserved cysteine through the conserved F or W. The D gene is left open where the match is weak. Rows may omit the clone size; those that give it use once, few, many or a size class.

D gene: NA
clone size: few
J gene: TRBJ1-2
V gene: TRBV7-8
CDR3 DNA: TGTGCCAGCAAATTGACAGAGACTAACTATGGCTACACCTTC
CDR3 protein: CASKLTETNYGYTF

D gene: NA
clone size: once
J gene: TRBJ1-1
V gene: TRBV6-2/TRBV6-3
CDR3 DNA: TGTGCCAGCAGTTACTCGCTTGCAGGGGATACTGAAGCTTTCTTT
CDR3 protein: CASSYSLAGDTEAFF

D gene: NA
clone size: NA
J gene: TRBJ1-5
V gene: TRBV24-1
CDR3 DNA: TGTGCCACCAGTGATCATGGAGCTCCAAATCAGCCCCAGCATTTT
CDR3 protein: CATSDHGAPNQPQHF

D gene: NA
clone size: NA
J gene: TRBJ2-3
V gene: TRBV7-8
CDR3 DNA: TGTGCCAGCAGCTTAGTCCGGACAGATACGCAGTATTTT
CDR3 protein: CASSLVRTDTQYF

D gene: NA
clone size: NA
J gene: TRBJ2-2
V gene: TRBV19
CDR3 DNA: TGTGCAACTGAGCGGTACGCGAACACCGGGGAGCTGTTTTTT
CDR3 protein: CATERYANTGELFF

D gene: TRBD2
clone size: NA
J gene: TRBJ2-3
V gene: TRBV5-4
CDR3 DNA: TGTGCCAGCAGTTACGGCGGGGGGGCCTTAGATACGCAGTATTTT
CDR3 protein: CASSYGGGALDTQYF

D gene: NA
clone size: NA
J gene: TRBJ2-6
V gene: TRBV5-1
CDR3 DNA: TGCGCCAGCAGCCCTAGAAACTCTGGGGCCAACGTCCTGACTTTC
CDR3 protein: CASSPRNSGANVLTF

D gene: TRBD2
clone size: NA
J gene: TRBJ2-1
V gene: TRBV7-2
CDR3 DNA: TGTGCCAGCAGCTTAGCGGGGGGGAACAATGAGCAGTTCTTC
CDR3 protein: CASSLAGGNNEQFF

D gene: NA
clone size: NA
J gene: TRBJ1-6
V gene: TRBV30
CDR3 DNA: TGTGCCTGGACTCTTAGCCGGAATTCACCCCTCCACTTT
CDR3 protein: CAWTLSRNSPLHF

D gene: NA
clone size: once
J gene: TRBJ1-2
V gene: TRBV9
CDR3 DNA: TGTGCCAGCAGCGTAGGAGATGGTGGCTACACCTTC
CDR3 protein: CASSVGDGGYTF

D gene: TRBD1
clone size: NA
J gene: TRBJ2-1
V gene: TRBV7-2
CDR3 DNA: TGTGCCAGCAGCATTCGACAGGGGGCCGGCAATGAGCAGTTCTTC
CDR3 protein: CASSIRQGAGNEQFF

D gene: TRBD1
clone size: NA
J gene: TRBJ2-7
V gene: TRBV14
CDR3 DNA: TGTGCCAGCAGCCAACTACAGGGGATGGCCCTCGGCGAGCAGTACTTC
CDR3 protein: CASSQLQGMALGEQYF

D gene: NA
clone size: NA
J gene: TRBJ2-2
V gene: TRBV28
CDR3 DNA: TGTGCCAGCAGTTTAAGGCAGGGGACCGGGGAGCTGTTTTTT
CDR3 protein: CASSLRQGTGELFF

D gene: TRBD2
clone size: NA
J gene: TRBJ2-2
V gene: TRBV20-1
CDR3 DNA: TGCAGTGCTAGTCTAGCGGGGGGATACACCGGGGAGCTGTTTTTT
CDR3 protein: CSASLAGGYTGELFF

D gene: NA
clone size: few
J gene: TRBJ1-5
V gene: TRBV30
CDR3 DNA: TGTGCCTGGAGTGTGGCCGCTTTAGGAGCCCAGCATTTT
CDR3 protein: CAWSVAALGAQHF

D gene: TRBD1
clone size: once
J gene: TRBJ2-2
V gene: TRBV6-2/TRBV6-3
CDR3 DNA: TGTGCCAGCAGTTCGCTGGGACAGGGAATAGGGACCGGGGAGCTGTTTTTT
CDR3 protein: CASSSLGQGIGTGELFF

D gene: TRBD1
clone size: NA
J gene: TRBJ2-2
V gene: TRBV11-1
CDR3 DNA: TGTGCCAGCAGCTTACTCGCCGGACAGGGGATCGGGGAGCTGTTTTTT
CDR3 protein: CASSLLAGQGIGELFF

D gene: NA
clone size: NA
J gene: TRBJ1-1
V gene: TRBV9
CDR3 DNA: TGTGCCAGCAGCGGACGAACAGGGAGTGGCGGGAACACTGAAGCTTTCTTT
CDR3 protein: CASSGRTGSGGNTEAFF

D gene: TRBD2
clone size: NA
J gene: TRBJ2-3
V gene: TRBV6-5
CDR3 DNA: TGTATATGCGGAAAGACTAGCGAAGATACGCAGTATTTT
CDR3 protein: CICGKTSEDTQYF

D gene: TRBD1
clone size: NA
J gene: TRBJ1-4
V gene: TRBV4-3
CDR3 DNA: TGCGCCAGCAGCCATCGACAGGGGACGGGGAAACTGTTTTTT
CDR3 protein: CASSHRQGTGKLFF

D gene: NA
clone size: NA
J gene: TRBJ2-5
V gene: TRBV28
CDR3 DNA: TGTGCCAGCAGTTATGAGCGACTACCTCAAGAGACCCAGTACTTC
CDR3 protein: CASSYERLPQETQYF

D gene: NA
clone size: NA
J gene: TRBJ2-5
V gene: TRBV5-4
CDR3 DNA: TGTGCCAGCAGCCGCAGCCCGAACGGGGAAGAGACCCAGTACTTC
CDR3 protein: CASSRSPNGEETQYF

D gene: NA
clone size: NA
J gene: TRBJ1-1
V gene: TRBV7-2
CDR3 DNA: TGTGCCAGCAGCCCAAATCCGGGGAACACTGAAGCTTTCTTT
CDR3 protein: CASSPNPGNTEAFF

D gene: NA
clone size: NA
J gene: TRBJ2-5
V gene: TRBV5-5
CDR3 DNA: TGTGCCAGCAGCCCAATGGCTCTGGGGGGTGGGGAGACCCAGTACTTC
CDR3 protein: CASSPMALGGGETQYF

D gene: NA
clone size: NA
J gene: TRBJ2-2
V gene: TRBV18
CDR3 DNA: TGTGCCAGCCCGACAGTCTCCACCGGGGAGCTGTTTTTT
CDR3 protein: CASPTVSTGELFF

D gene: NA
clone size: NA
J gene: TRBJ1-1
V gene: TRBV18
CDR3 DNA: TGTGCCAGCCCGACAGACGGGCACACTGAAGCTTTCTTT
CDR3 protein: CASPTDGHTEAFF

D gene: NA
clone size: NA
J gene: TRBJ1-2
V gene: TRBV4-3
CDR3 DNA: TGCGCCAGCAGCCAAGGGCGGGGGCCCACCTCCTATGGCTACACCTTC
CDR3 protein: CASSQGRGPTSYGYTF

D gene: TRBD1
clone size: NA
J gene: TRBJ2-7
V gene: TRBV4-3
CDR3 DNA: TGCGCCAGCAGCCAAGATATTAGTCTAACAGGGGGCAACGAGCAGTACTTC
CDR3 protein: CASSQDISLTGGNEQYF

D gene: NA
clone size: NA
J gene: TRBJ2-7
V gene: TRBV9
CDR3 DNA: TGTGCCAGCAGCGTAGGAGGTTACTCCTACGAGCAGTACTTC
CDR3 protein: CASSVGGYSYEQYF

D gene: NA
clone size: NA
J gene: TRBJ1-2
V gene: TRBV7-4
CDR3 DNA: TGTGCCAGCAGCTTATGTCGGGTTTTCTCTAACTATGGCTACACCTTC
CDR3 protein: CASSLCRVFSNYGYTF

D gene: TRBD1
clone size: once
J gene: TRBJ1-2
V gene: TRBV4-3
CDR3 DNA: TGCGCCAGCAGCCACGTTGACAGGGAGACTGGCTACACCTTC
CDR3 protein: CASSHVDRETGYTF

D gene: NA
clone size: NA
J gene: TRBJ2-2
V gene: TRBV4-3
CDR3 DNA: TGCGCCAGCAGCCAAGCCGGGACAACCAACACCGGGGAGCTGTTTTTT
CDR3 protein: CASSQAGTTNTGELFF

D gene: TRBD1
clone size: NA
J gene: TRBJ2-3
V gene: TRBV5-4
CDR3 DNA: TGTGCCAGCAGTTCAGCGAGGGACAGGGGTACAGATACGCAGTATTTT
CDR3 protein: CASSSARDRGTDTQYF

D gene: NA
clone size: NA
J gene: TRBJ1-1
V gene: TRBV19
CDR3 DNA: TGTGCCACCCTCTACTACACTGAAGCTTTCTTT
CDR3 protein: CATLYYTEAFF

D gene: TRBD1
clone size: NA
J gene: TRBJ1-4
V gene: TRBV3-1/TRBV3-2
CDR3 DNA: TGTGCCAGCACCCTAGGACAGGGCGAGGAAAAACTGTTTTTT
CDR3 protein: CASTLGQGEEKLFF

D gene: NA
clone size: NA
J gene: TRBJ1-2
V gene: TRBV2
CDR3 DNA: TGTGCCAGCAGTGAAGTGGTTTCAGGGGTGGGCTATGGCTACACCTTC
CDR3 protein: CASSEVVSGVGYGYTF

D gene: TRBD1
clone size: NA
J gene: TRBJ1-2
V gene: TRBV5-1
CDR3 DNA: TGCGCCAGCAGCCCGGGACAGGCTAACTATGGCTACACCTTC
CDR3 protein: CASSPGQANYGYTF

D gene: TRBD2
clone size: NA
J gene: TRBJ2-7
V gene: TRBV5-6
CDR3 DNA: TGTGCCAGCAGGGCTAGCGGGGGGGCTGAAGAGCAGTACTTC
CDR3 protein: CASRASGGAEEQYF

D gene: NA
clone size: NA
J gene: TRBJ2-7
V gene: TRBV2
CDR3 DNA: TGTGCCAGCAGTGAGCCAGGGACCTACGAGCAGTACTTC
CDR3 protein: CASSEPGTYEQYF

D gene: NA
clone size: NA
J gene: TRBJ2-5
V gene: TRBV5-1
CDR3 DNA: TGCGCCAGCAGCTTGGGAAGCGGGTGGGGAGAGACCCAGTACTTC
CDR3 protein: CASSLGSGWGETQYF

D gene: NA
clone size: NA
J gene: TRBJ1-5
V gene: TRBV6-2/TRBV6-3
CDR3 DNA: TGTGCCAGCAGTTATCAGGGATATCAGCCCCAGCATTTT
CDR3 protein: CASSYQGYQPQHF

D gene: NA
clone size: NA
J gene: TRBJ2-1
V gene: TRBV18
CDR3 DNA: TGTGCCAGCTCACCCGGGCAGGTCGGGGTAAATGAGCAGTTCTTC
CDR3 protein: CASSPGQVGVNEQFF

D gene: NA
clone size: once
J gene: TRBJ2-2
V gene: TRBV6-1
CDR3 DNA: TGTGCCAGCAGTGAAGCCCCAGGGGTCACCGGGGAGCTGTTTTTT
CDR3 protein: CASSEAPGVTGELFF

D gene: NA
clone size: NA
J gene: TRBJ1-1
V gene: TRBV19
CDR3 DNA: TGTGCCAGTAGTGTGGGGGGGTTGAGGGCCACTGAAGCTTTCTTT
CDR3 protein: CASSVGGLRATEAFF

D gene: TRBD1
clone size: NA
J gene: TRBJ1-2
V gene: TRBV2
CDR3 DNA: TGTGCCAGCAGAGACCACAGGGGGCGATGGTACTACACCTTC
CDR3 protein: CASRDHRGRWYYTF

D gene: TRBD1
clone size: NA
J gene: TRBJ2-5
V gene: TRBV10-1
CDR3 DNA: TGCGCCAGCAGTACCGGGACAGGGCCAGAGGCGGGGAAAGAGACCCAGTACTTC
CDR3 protein: CASSTGTGPEAGKETQYF

D gene: NA
clone size: NA
J gene: TRBJ2-3
V gene: TRBV18
CDR3 DNA: TGTGCCAGCTCACCACAGGGGTCTAGCACAGATACGCAGTATTTT
CDR3 protein: CASSPQGSSTDTQYF

D gene: NA
clone size: NA
J gene: TRBJ1-1
V gene: TRBV9
CDR3 DNA: TGTGCCAGCAGCGGGGCTGGCACTGAAGCTTTCTTT
CDR3 protein: CASSGAGTEAFF

D gene: TRBD1
clone size: NA
J gene: TRBJ1-2
V gene: TRBV5-1
CDR3 DNA: TGCGCCAGCAGCTCCGGACAGGGAAACTATGGCTACACCTTC
CDR3 protein: CASSSGQGNYGYTF

D gene: NA
clone size: NA
J gene: TRBJ1-5
V gene: TRBV6-1
CDR3 DNA: TGTGCCAGCAGTGAAGGGGGGCCTCAGCCCCAGCATTTT
CDR3 protein: CASSEGGPQPQHF

D gene: NA
clone size: NA
J gene: TRBJ1-2
V gene: TRBV20-1
CDR3 DNA: TGCAGTGCTAGTCTGACAGCCAACTATGGCTACACCTTC
CDR3 protein: CSASLTANYGYTF

D gene: NA
clone size: NA
J gene: TRBJ2-1
V gene: TRBV10-3
CDR3 DNA: TGTGCCATCAGTCCTAACGAGGGGGCCTACAATGAGCAGTTCTTC
CDR3 protein: CAISPNEGAYNEQFF

D gene: NA
clone size: NA
J gene: TRBJ1-6
V gene: TRBV30
CDR3 DNA: TGTGCCTGGAGGGGGTGGAGGGCAAACCTTAATTCACCCCTCCACTTT
CDR3 protein: CAWRGWRANLNSPLHF

D gene: TRBD1
clone size: NA
J gene: TRBJ2-1
V gene: TRBV7-2
CDR3 DNA: TGTGCCAGCAGCTCGCGAGTAACAGGGGCACCGACCCATGAGCAGTTCTTC
CDR3 protein: CASSSRVTGAPTHEQFF

D gene: TRBD1
clone size: NA
J gene: TRBJ1-6
V gene: TRBV11-1
CDR3 DNA: TGTGCCAGCAGCTTCGGACAGGGGGTTTCACCCCTCCACTTT
CDR3 protein: CASSFGQGVSPLHF